This T cell receptor (beta chain) was retrieved from a study of Ad26.COV2.S vaccination and SARS-CoV-2 variants. Study-wide points: Breadth and depth estimates from TCRs may understate total T cell responses.

Treatment: 19 received Ad26.COV2.S at low or high dose, single or two shots; 5 received placebo; per-sample allocation not given. Sampling took place 63 days after the first vaccine or placebo injection. TCRdb's table, derived via immunoSEQ multiplex PCR, lists solely in-frame clones and lacks some. The sample yields about 400,000 clones, around 92% seen once. With regard to this clone: Antigen: not known.

This CDR3 contains 14 residues. The V and J ends lost 3 bases and 1 base respectively, with 12 bases between them. The germline gives CDR1 SQVTM, CDR2 ANQGSEA. This sequence originates from a person aged 18-60 years who received the Ad26.COV2.S COVID-19 vaccine or a placebo. This chain joins TRBV29-1 and TRBJ1-2, with D perhaps TRBD1 (5 bases). The starting material was peripheral blood, obtained in a trial of Ad26.COV2.S vaccine versus placebo. The CDR3 DNA reads TGCAGCGTTGATAGGTTCGACAGTAACTATGGCTACACCTTC. Its protein product is CSVDRFDSNYGYTF.